This T cell receptor (beta chain) originates from a study of T cell responses to AZD1222 COVID-19 vaccine. Here immunoSEQ multiplex PCR was the method, and the copy in TCRdb shows in-frame clones only, minus some. The sample shows 130,000 to 150,000 clones, around 90% of them seen only once. Germline CDR1 reads SGHRS; CDR2 reads YFSETQ. V was shortened by 0 bases and J by 3 bases, with 7 bases between the two germline ends. The CDR3 spans 13 residues. The genes are TRBV5-1 and TRBJ2-7; TRBD1 is a possible D gene (5 bases). This receptor was taken from an adult in good health. This sample comprised peripheral blood, obtained on day 0 of AZD1222 vaccination. CDR3 residues: CASSLGQNYEQYF. In DNA form, the CDR3 reads TGCGCCAGCAGCTTGGGACAGAACTACGAGCAGTACTTC.